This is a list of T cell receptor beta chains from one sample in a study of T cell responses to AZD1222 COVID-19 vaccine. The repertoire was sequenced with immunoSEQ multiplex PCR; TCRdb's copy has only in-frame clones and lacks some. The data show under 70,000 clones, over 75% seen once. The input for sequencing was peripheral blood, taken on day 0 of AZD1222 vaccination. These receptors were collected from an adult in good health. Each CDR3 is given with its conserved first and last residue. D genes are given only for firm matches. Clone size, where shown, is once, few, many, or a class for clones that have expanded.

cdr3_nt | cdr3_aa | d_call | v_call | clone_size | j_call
TGCAGTGCTAGTCGACTCAGCTCCTACGAGCAGTACTTC | CSASRLSSYEQYF | - | TRBV20-1 | - | TRBJ2-7
TGTGCCACTCCGAAGGGAGGGGATGGCTACACCTTC | CATPKGGDGYTF | - | TRBV28 | - | TRBJ1-2
TGCGCCAGCAGGGGAGACCCGGGGGCCACTGAAGCTTTCTTT | CASRGDPGATEAFF | - | TRBV10-2 | few | TRBJ1-1
TGTGCCAGCAGCGTAGCTCAAGATACGCAGTATTTT | CASSVAQDTQYF | - | TRBV9 | - | TRBJ2-3
TGTGCCAGTAGTACCGTAGCGGGTTTGCAGATCGGGGAAAAACTGTTTTTT | CASSTVAGLQIGEKLFF | - | TRBV19 | - | TRBJ1-4
TGTGCCAGCAGCCAAGAGCTCTCGGGAGGGCCGGGGGAGCAGTTCTTC | CASSQELSGGPGEQFF | TRBD2 | TRBV4-2 | - | TRBJ2-1
TGTGCCAGCAGCTTCGGGGGCCGGGGGGCTAACGATGGCTACACCTTC | CASSFGGRGANDGYTF | - | TRBV7-9 | - | TRBJ1-2
TGTGCCAGCAGCCTGGTGCGGGAGTACTCAGATACGCAGTATTTT | CASSLVREYSDTQYF | TRBD2 | TRBV5-6 | - | TRBJ2-3
TGTGCCAGCAGCCAAGAGGCGGCCGGGCGGGCTTTCTTT | CASSQEAAGRAFF | - | TRBV4-2 | - | TRBJ1-1
TGTGCCAGCAGCCAAGCGTTAGCTTTCTCCTACAATGAGCAGTTCTTC | CASSQALAFSYNEQFF | - | TRBV4-2 | - | TRBJ2-1
TGTGCCAGCAAAGACCTTAGGAATTCACCCCTCCACTTT | CASKDLRNSPLHF | - | TRBV13 | - | TRBJ1-6
TGTGCCAGCAGCTTAGACAGGCAAGAGACCCAGTACTTC | CASSLDRQETQYF | - | TRBV7-2 | once | TRBJ2-5
TGTGCCAGCAGCAAAGAGGGGACTAGCGTGGCCTACAATGAGCAGTTCTTC | CASSKEGTSVAYNEQFF | - | TRBV21-1 | - | TRBJ2-1
TGCGCCAGCAGCCAGCTCAGGGGGAACACTGAAGCTTTCTTT | CASSQLRGNTEAFF | - | TRBV5-1 | few | TRBJ1-1
TGCAGCGTTGAAGAGGCGGCGGGGGGCCCTGAAAAACTGTTTTTT | CSVEEAAGGPEKLFF | - | TRBV29-1 | - | TRBJ1-4
TGTGCCAGCAGCCGAGTAGCGGGAGTGCTCTACAATGAGCAGTTCTTC | CASSRVAGVLYNEQFF | TRBD2 | TRBV11-2 | - | TRBJ2-1